The subject of this entry is one TCR beta chain. This sample was included in a study of blood T cells in healthy people across ages. Combining a sample-barcoded 5' primer with a J-beta primer mix, a second PCR ran for roughly 6 to 12 cycles. TCRdb re-analysed the 5' RACE reads in MiXCR, keeping a single row per CDR3 protein. The profile shows over 1,300,000 distinct CDR3 sequences, roughly 59% of them singletons. Germline V gene lookup returns CDR1 MNHEY and CDR2 SVGAGI. The CDR3 totals 13 residues. V lost 0 bases and J 7 bases, leaving 10 bases between the germline ends. The sequencing input was blood. The chain links TRBV6-5 to TRBJ2-7, with D perhaps TRBD2 (5 bases). The clonotype comes from a young man in good health. CDR3 nucleotide sequence: TGTGCCAGCAGTTACTCGCGGAGGCAGGAGCAGTACTTC. As protein: CASSYSRRQEQYF.